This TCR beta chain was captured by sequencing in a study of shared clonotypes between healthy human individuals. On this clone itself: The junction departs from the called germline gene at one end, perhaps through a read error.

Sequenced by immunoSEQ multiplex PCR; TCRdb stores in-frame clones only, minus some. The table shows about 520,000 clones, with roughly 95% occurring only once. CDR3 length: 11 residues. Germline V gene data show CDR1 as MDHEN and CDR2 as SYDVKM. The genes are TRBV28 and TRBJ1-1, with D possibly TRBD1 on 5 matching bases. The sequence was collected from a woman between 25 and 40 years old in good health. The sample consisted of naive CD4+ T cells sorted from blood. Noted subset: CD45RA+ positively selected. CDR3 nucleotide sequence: TGTGCCAGCAGCCACAGGCAGTTAGAAGATTTT. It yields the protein CASSHRQLEDF.